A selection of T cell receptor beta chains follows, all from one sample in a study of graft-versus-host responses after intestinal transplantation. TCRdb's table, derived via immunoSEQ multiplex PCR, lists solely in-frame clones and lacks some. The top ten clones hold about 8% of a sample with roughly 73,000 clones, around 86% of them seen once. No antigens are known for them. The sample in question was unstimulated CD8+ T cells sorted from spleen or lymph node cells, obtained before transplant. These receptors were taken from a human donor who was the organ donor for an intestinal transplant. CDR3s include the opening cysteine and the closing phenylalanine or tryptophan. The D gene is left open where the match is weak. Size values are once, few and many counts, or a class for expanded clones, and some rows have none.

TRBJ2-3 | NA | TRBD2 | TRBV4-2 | TGTGCCAGCAGCCAACTGGACATATCGAAACAAACGACTAGCGGGGGAGGAGATACGCAGTATTTT | CASSQLDISKQTTSGGGDTQYF
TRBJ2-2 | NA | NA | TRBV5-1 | TGCGCCAGCAGCTTGCTCCGGTCTCCGTCAGGGGAGCTGTTTTTT | CASSLLRSPSGELFF
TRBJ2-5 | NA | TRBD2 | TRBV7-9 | TGTGCCAGCAGGACCCCTAGCGGGGGACGGGAGACCCAGTACTTC | CASRTPSGGRETQYF
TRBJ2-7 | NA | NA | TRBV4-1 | TGCGCCAGCAGCCAAACGGGCATCTGGAGCGACGAGCAGTACTTC | CASSQTGIWSDEQYF
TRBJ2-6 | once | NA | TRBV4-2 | TGTGCCAGCAGCCAACACCCCCAGGCATCTGGGGCCAACGTCCTGACTTTC | CASSQHPQASGANVLTF
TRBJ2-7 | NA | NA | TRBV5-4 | TGTGCCAGCAGCGGTTTCCCGGGGGGCGTGGCCGAGCAGTACTTC | CASSGFPGGVAEQYF
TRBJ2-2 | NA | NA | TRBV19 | TGTGCCAGTAGTATCTCACTCGGTGGGGTTCTCGGGGAGCTGTTTTTT | CASSISLGGVLGELFF
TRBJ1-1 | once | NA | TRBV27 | TGTGCCAGCAGCCCCGGAAGCTTCGGTTACACTGAAGCTTTCTTT | CASSPGSFGYTEAFF
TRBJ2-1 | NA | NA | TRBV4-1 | TGCGCCAGCAGCCACTCTAGCACCGCAAGGGATGAGCAGTTCTTC | CASSHSSTARDEQFF
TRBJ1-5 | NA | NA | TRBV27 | TGTGCCAGCAGTTTAACGGGGTGGAATCAGCCCCAGCATTTT | CASSLTGWNQPQHF
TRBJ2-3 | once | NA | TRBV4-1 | TGCGCCAGCAGCCCCCCCGGGATGACAGATACGCAGTATTTT | CASSPPGMTDTQYF
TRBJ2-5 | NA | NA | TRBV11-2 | TGTGCCAGCAGCCCGGACAGCCAGACCCAGTACTTC | CASSPDSQTQYF
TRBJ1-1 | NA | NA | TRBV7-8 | TGTGCCAGCAGCTTATCATCCCAGGGACCTTTGAACACTGAAGCTTTCTTT | CASSLSSQGPLNTEAFF
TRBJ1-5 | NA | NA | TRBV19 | TGTGCCAGTAGCATGGCGGGCCGGCTGGGGAGGCAGGACGGCAATCAGCCCCAGCATTTT | CASSMAGRLGRQDGNQPQHF
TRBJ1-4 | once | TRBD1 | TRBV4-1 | TGCGCCAGCAGCCAGGGACAGGTGATTAATGAAAAACTGTTTTTT | CASSQGQVINEKLFF
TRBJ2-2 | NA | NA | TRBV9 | TGTGCCAGCAGCGTACGGAGTTACACCGGGGAGCTGTTTTTT | CASSVRSYTGELFF
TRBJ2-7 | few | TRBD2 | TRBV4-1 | TGCGCCAGCAGCCAAGTTAGCGGGGGGCTCCATTCCTACGAGCAGTACTTC | CASSQVSGGLHSYEQYF
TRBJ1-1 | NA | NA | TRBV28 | TGTGCCAGCAGTTTCGTAAACGGTGAAGCTTTCTTT | CASSFVNGEAFF
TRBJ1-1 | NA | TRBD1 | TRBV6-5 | TGTGCCAGCAGGGGGGTACAGGGGATGAACACTGAAGCTTTCTTT | CASRGVQGMNTEAFF
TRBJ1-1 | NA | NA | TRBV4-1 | TGCGCCAGCAGCCTGCCGACAGGCGCTGAAGCTTTCTTT | CASSLPTGAEAFF
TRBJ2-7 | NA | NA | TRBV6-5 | TGTGCCAGCAGCCTTCTGGGATCCTACGAGCAGTACTTC | CASSLLGSYEQYF
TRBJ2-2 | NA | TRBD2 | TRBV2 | TGTGCCAGCAGAGTAGCGGGGGGGCCCGGGGAGCTGTTTTTT | CASRVAGGPGELFF
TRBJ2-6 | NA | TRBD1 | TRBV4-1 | TGCGCCAGCAGCCAGGGACAGTACTCTGGGGCCAACATCCTGACTTTC | CASSQGQYSGANILTF
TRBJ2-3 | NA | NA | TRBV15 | TGTGCCACCAGCAGAGTATTAGCGGCCTTCACAGATACGCAGTATTTT | CATSRVLAAFTDTQYF
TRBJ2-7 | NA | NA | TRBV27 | TGTGCCAGCAGTCCAGCGACAGGATACGAGCAGTACTTC | CASSPATGYEQYF
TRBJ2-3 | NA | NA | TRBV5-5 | TGTGCCAGCAGTTACGCCACAGATACGCAGTATTTT | CASSYATDTQYF
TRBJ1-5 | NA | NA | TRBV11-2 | TGTGCCAGCAGCTTAGATTTAACGGCGGAGCAGCATTTT | CASSLDLTAEQHF
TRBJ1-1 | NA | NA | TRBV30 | TGTGCCTGGACCCCGGGGATTATGAACACTGAAGCTTTCTTT | CAWTPGIMNTEAFF
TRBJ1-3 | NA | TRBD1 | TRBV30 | TGTGCCTGGAGTCTAGTCAGGGGGCGCAACCCTGGAAACACCATATATTTT | CAWSLVRGRNPGNTIYF
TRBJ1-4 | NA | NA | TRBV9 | TGTGCCAGCAGCGCGGGAGGGGGGAATGAAAAACTGTTTTTT | CASSAGGGNEKLFF
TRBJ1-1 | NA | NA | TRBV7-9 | TGTGCCAGCAGCTCGGGCACCAGGGGACCTGAAGCTTTCTTT | CASSSGTRGPEAFF
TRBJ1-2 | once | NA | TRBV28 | TGTGCCAGCAGTTTCACAGCGAGCTATGGCTACACCTTC | CASSFTASYGYTF
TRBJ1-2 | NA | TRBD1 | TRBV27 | TGTGCCAGCAGTTCATACCAGGGGGGCCCTAACTATGGCTACACCTTC | CASSSYQGGPNYGYTF
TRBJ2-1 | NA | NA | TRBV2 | TGTGCCAGCCTAGGGCTAGATGGGCAGTTCTTC | CASLGLDGQFF
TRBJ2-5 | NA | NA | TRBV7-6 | TGTGCCAGCAGCTTATCAGGGCCCCAAGAGACCCAGTACTTC | CASSLSGPQETQYF
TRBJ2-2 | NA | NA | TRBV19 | TGTGCCAGTAGTATGACCAAACCTGGGGCCGGGGAGCTGTTTTTT | CASSMTKPGAGELFF
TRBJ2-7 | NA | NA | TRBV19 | TGTGCCAGTAGTCCTGACAGACCCACCTACGAGCAGTACTTC | CASSPDRPTYEQYF
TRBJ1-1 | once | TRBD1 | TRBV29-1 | TGCAGCGTTGAAGATATGCTGGACAGGGGGCTTACTGAAGCTTTCTTT | CSVEDMLDRGLTEAFF
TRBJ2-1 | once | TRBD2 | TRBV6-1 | TGTGCCAGCAGTGAGAGGCGGGGGGGCTGGGATGAGCAGTTCTTC | CASSERRGGWDEQFF
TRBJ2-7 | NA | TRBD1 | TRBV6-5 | TGTGCCAGCAGCCCCAGGACAGGGGCTTTCTACGAGCAGTACTTC | CASSPRTGAFYEQYF
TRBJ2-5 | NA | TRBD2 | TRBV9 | TGTGCCAGCAGCGTCGGGACTAGCGGGGTGGAGACCCAGTACTTC | CASSVGTSGVETQYF
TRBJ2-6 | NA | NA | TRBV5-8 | TGTGCCAGCAGCCTCAAACCCGGCTCTGGGGCCAACGTCCTGACTTTC | CASSLKPGSGANVLTF
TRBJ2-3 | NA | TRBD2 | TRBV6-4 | TGTGCCAGCAGTGACAGCGGGGGCACAGATACGCAGTATTTT | CASSDSGGTDTQYF
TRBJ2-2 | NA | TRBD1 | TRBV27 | TGTGCCAGCAGTTCCGTCGGGGGACAGGGTTTGGCCGGGGAGCTGTTTTTT | CASSSVGGQGLAGELFF
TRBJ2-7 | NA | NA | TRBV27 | TGTGCCAGCAGTTTCGCGGTATCCTACGAGCAGTACTTC | CASSFAVSYEQYF
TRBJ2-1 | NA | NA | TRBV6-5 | TGTGCCAGCAGGGAGGAAGATTCGGGGGGCCGGGAGCAGTTCTTC | CASREEDSGGREQFF
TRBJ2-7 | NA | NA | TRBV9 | TGTGCCAGCAGCCAGGGGGGGGCGACCTACGAGCAGTACTTC | CASSQGGATYEQYF
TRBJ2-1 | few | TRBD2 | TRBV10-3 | TGTGCCATCCAAAGCGGGGGGGGACTCGATGAGCAGTTCTTC | CAIQSGGGLDEQFF
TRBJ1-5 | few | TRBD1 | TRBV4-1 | TGCGCCAGCAGCCAAGGAGGGGGCTCCAATCAGCCCCAGCATTTT | CASSQGGGSNQPQHF
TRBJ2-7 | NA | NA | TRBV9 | TGTGCCAGCAGCGTAGATTCGGGGGCCGCCTACGAGCAGTACTTC | CASSVDSGAAYEQYF
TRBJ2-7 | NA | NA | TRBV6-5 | TGTGCCAGCAGTTACTTGGCCAGCCTTTACGAGCAGTACTTC | CASSYLASLYEQYF
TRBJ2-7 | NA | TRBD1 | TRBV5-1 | TGCGCCAGCTCCTCCGGGACAGGGTCCTACGAGCAGTACTTC | CASSSGTGSYEQYF